This T cell receptor (beta chain) was captured in a study of cytomegalovirus exposure and HLA in healthy donors. Study observations and caveats: 150 to 200 TCR beta chains were listed as cytomegalovirus-associated.

Only a few counts were recorded for this clone. The antigen is not known. With 2 bases removed from V and 8 bases from J, the gap between germline ends came to 10 bases. CDR1 is MNHEY, CDR2 SMNVEV, per germline (reference sequence). The CDR3 consists of 13 residues. PCR employed 60 Vbeta and 13 Jbeta primers. Assay: immunoSEQ multiplex PCR; the TCRdb copy retains only in-frame clones and omits some. The sample has over 130,000 clones; 76% are singletons. V usage is TRBV27 and J usage is TRBJ2-1; D might be TRBD2 (5 bases). This receptor was obtained from a middle-aged man in good health and CMV-seronegative. The source material was PBMCs. The CDR3 is CASSLAISDEQFF. The CDR3, as DNA: TGTGCCAGCAGTTTAGCGATTAGCGATGAGCAGTTCTTC.